Given below is one TCR beta chain in context. Its matching antigen is unknown. TCRdb's table, derived via immunoSEQ multiplex PCR, lists solely in-frame clones and lacks some. The sample contains roughly 150,000 clones, around 89% of which appear only once. The sample comes from a study of T cell responses to AZD1222 COVID-19 vaccine. The CDR3 is 14 amino acids. Trimming took 7 bases from V and 1 from J, leaving 13 bases between them. In germline, CDR1 is LNHDA, CDR2 SQIVND (reference sequence). Findings and limits, study-wide: Clonal diversity may have been underestimated in mostly white British donors.

The sequencing used peripheral blood, collected on day 0 of AZD1222 vaccination. The TCR sequence derives from an adult in good health. The rearrangement joins TRBV19 to TRBJ2-5; a weak D match, TRBD1 (6 bases). The CDR3 bases are TGTGCCAGTAAGCCAAGGGGGATCCAAGAGACCCAGTACTTC. Amino acids: CASKPRGIQETQYF.